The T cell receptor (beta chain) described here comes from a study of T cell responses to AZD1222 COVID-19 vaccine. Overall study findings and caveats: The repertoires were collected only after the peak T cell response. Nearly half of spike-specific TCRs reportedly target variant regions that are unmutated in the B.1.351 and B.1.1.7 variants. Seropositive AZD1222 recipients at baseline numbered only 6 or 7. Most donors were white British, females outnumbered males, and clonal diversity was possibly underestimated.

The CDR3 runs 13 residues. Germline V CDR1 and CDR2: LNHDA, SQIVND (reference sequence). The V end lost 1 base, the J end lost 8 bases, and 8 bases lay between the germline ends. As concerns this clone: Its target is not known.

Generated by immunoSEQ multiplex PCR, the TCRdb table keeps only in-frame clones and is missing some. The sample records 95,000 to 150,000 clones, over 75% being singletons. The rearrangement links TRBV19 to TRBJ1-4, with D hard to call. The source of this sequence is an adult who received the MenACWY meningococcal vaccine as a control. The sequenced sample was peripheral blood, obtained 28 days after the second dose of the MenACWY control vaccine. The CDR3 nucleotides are TGTGCCAGTAGTATAGTGACGTACGAAAAACTGTTTTTT. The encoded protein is CASSIVTYEKLFF. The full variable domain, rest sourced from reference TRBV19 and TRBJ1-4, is DGGITQSPKYLFRKEGQNVTLSCEQNLNHDAMYWYRQDPGQGLRLIYYSQIVNDFQKGDIAEGYSVSREKKESFPLTVTSAQKNPTAFYLCASSIVTYEKLFFGSGTQLSVL.